These T cell receptor beta chains were read from a single sample in a study of CD8 T cells in ankylosing spondylitis. MiXCR was run by TCRdb on the 5' RACE reads, yielding one entry per CDR3 protein. Here the sample spans tens of thousands of distinct CDR3 sequences, roughly 5.3% being singletons. The specimen was blood, either unsorted or a sorted T cell fraction (not recorded which). These receptors were taken from a male donor with ankylosing spondylitis or in good health (not recorded which). CDR3s include the opening cysteine and the closing phenylalanine or tryptophan. A D gene is named only where the DNA matches it firmly. Size tells how often a clone was seen (once, few, many) or the class of an expanded clone, and some rows leave it out.

TRBJ2-2,TRBV11-3,many,12,NA,TGTGCCAGCAGCTTAAGGGGCGGGGAGCTGTTTTTT,CASSLRGGELFF
TRBJ2-7,TRBV7-3,many,16,TRBD2,TGTGCCAGCAGCCCCCGCCTAGCGGGGGCCTCCTACGAGCAGTACTTC,CASSPRLAGASYEQYF
TRBJ2-2,TRBV30,many,15,TRBD2,TGTGCCTTCTCGAGGATCGGGGGGATTACCGGGGAGCTGTTTTTT,CAFSRIGGITGELFF
TRBJ2-1,TRBV19,many,15,NA,TGTGCCAGTAGTATAGGGGAGGGGGGAGCTGATGAGCAGTTCTTC,CASSIGEGGADEQFF
TRBJ2-2,TRBV10-3,many,16,NA,TGTGCCATCAGTGAGTCGGACCCAAGCGGCACCGGGGAGCTGTTTTTT,CAISESDPSGTGELFF
TRBJ1-4,TRBV20-1,many,13,TRBD1,TGCAGTGCCGATTGGACAGGAGGTGAAAAACTGTTTTTT,CSADWTGGEKLFF
TRBJ1-5,TRBV20-1,many,13,NA,TGCAGTGCATCACCAGTGGGTTATCAGCCCCAGCATTTT,CSASPVGYQPQHF
TRBJ2-1,TRBV5-1,many,13,TRBD1,TGCGCCAGCAGCCCGACAGGGAATAATGAGCAGTTCTTC,CASSPTGNNEQFF
TRBJ2-7,TRBV6-1,many,13,TRBD1,TGTGCCAGCAGAAAACAGGGGAACTACGAGCAGTACTTC,CASRKQGNYEQYF
TRBJ1-2,TRBV18,many,14,NA,TGTGCCAGCTCACCGACCCGCAGTGACTATGGCTACACCTTC,CASSPTRSDYGYTF
TRBJ2-2,TRBV11-3,many,15,NA,TGTGCCAGCAGCTTAGTCGCCAGCGGAGCCGGGGAGCTGTTTTTT,CASSLVASGAGELFF
TRBJ2-5,TRBV4-3,many,15,NA,TGCGCCAGCAGCCCCCGAAGGGAACAGGAAGAGACCCAGTACTTC,CASSPRREQEETQYF
TRBJ2-1,TRBV7-8,many,15,TRBD1,TGTGCCAGCTGCAACCCGGGACAGGGGTCCGATGAGCAGTTCTTC,CASCNPGQGSDEQFF
TRBJ2-7,TRBV19,many,13,NA,TGTGCCAGTAGTATTGCAGGGATTAACGAGCAGTACTTC,CASSIAGINEQYF
TRBJ2-1,TRBV3-1,many,15,TRBD1,TGTGCCAGCAGCCAAGTGACAGGGGGCCGCTATGAGCAGTTCTTC,CASSQVTGGRYEQFF
TRBJ1-3,TRBV28,many,16,NA,TGTGCCAGCAGTTTCCTCCTTCACAGCTCTGGAAACACCATATATTTT,CASSFLLHSSGNTIYF
TRBJ2-5,TRBV20-1,many,17,TRBD2,TGCAGTGCTAGGGCTGCTAGCGGGGGGCCAAACCAAGAGACCCAGTACTTC,CSARAASGGPNQETQYF
TRBJ1-3,TRBV15,many,15,NA,TGTGCCACCAGCAGTAACAGGGCTTCTGGAAACACCATATATTTT,CATSSNRASGNTIYF
TRBJ1-4,TRBV28,many,14,NA,TGTGCCAGCAGCAAAACAGGGCCTGGAGAAAAACTGTTTTTT,CASSKTGPGEKLFF
TRBJ2-1,TRBV20-1,many,14,NA,TGCAGTGCGCGTACAGGGAGCTCCTACAATGAGCAGTTCTTC,CSARTGSSYNEQFF
TRBJ1-1,TRBV6-2/TRBV6-3,many,14,TRBD1,TGTGCCAGCAGTAAGACAGGGACGAACACTGAAGCTTTCTTT,CASSKTGTNTEAFF
TRBJ1-1,TRBV30,NA,13,NA,TGTGCCTGGAGGTGGGAGCAGAACACTGAAGCTTTCTTT,CAWRWEQNTEAFF
TRBJ1-1,TRBV5-1,many,15,NA,TGCGCCAGCAGCTTGGATGGCAGTCTGAACACTGAAGCTTTCTTT,CASSLDGSLNTEAFF
TRBJ1-4,TRBV20-1,many,14,NA,TGCAGTGCTAGAGATCTTTCGGGGAATGAAAAACTGTTTTTT,CSARDLSGNEKLFF
TRBJ2-1,TRBV20-1,many,15,NA,TGCAGTGCTAGTCCACAGGGCAACCCCTACAATGAGCAGTTCTTC,CSASPQGNPYNEQFF
TRBJ2-1,TRBV20-1,many,14,TRBD2,TGCAGTGCTAGGCCGAGCGGGGGGTCATGGGAGCAGTTCTTC,CSARPSGGSWEQFF
TRBJ2-7,TRBV21-1,many,15,NA,TGTGCCAGCAGCAAAGGTTCAGGAAATACCTACGAGCAGTACTTC,CASSKGSGNTYEQYF
TRBJ2-1,TRBV19,many,18,TRBD2,TGTGCCAGTAGTATACAACTAGCGGGGGCCCTTACCTACAATGAGCAGTTCTTC,CASSIQLAGALTYNEQFF
TRBJ2-5,TRBV20-1,many,15,NA,TGCAGTGCTAGAGATGTAGGCGGGCGCGGAGAGACCCAGTACTTC,CSARDVGGRGETQYF
TRBJ1-4,TRBV6-1,many,16,TRBD1,TGTGCCAGCAGTCCCTACCAGGGGGCAACTAATGAAAAACTGTTTTTT,CASSPYQGATNEKLFF
TRBJ2-1,TRBV7-3,many,15,TRBD1,TGTGCCAGCAGCTTACGGGACAGGGTCGGCAATGAGCAGTTCTTC,CASSLRDRVGNEQFF
TRBJ2-7,TRBV5-6,many,14,TRBD1,TGTGCCAGCACAACCGGGACAGGATCCTACGAGCAGTACTTC,CASTTGTGSYEQYF
TRBJ2-1,TRBV21-1,few,17,NA,TGTGCCAGCAGCAAAGATGACAGACCGCCCCTTAACAATGAGCAGTTCTTC,CASSKDDRPPLNNEQFF
TRBJ2-7,TRBV9,many,16,TRBD2,TGTGCCAGCAGCGTACAGACTAGCGGGGCCCTCTACGAGCAGTACTTC,CASSVQTSGALYEQYF
TRBJ2-1,TRBV6-5,many,19,TRBD1,TGTGCCAGCAGTTACCCAACCCTCCGACAGGGGAGCTCCTACAATGAGCAGTTCTTC,CASSYPTLRQGSSYNEQFF
TRBJ2-6,TRBV27,many,16,NA,TGTGCCAGCAGTAGGGCGGAGGTCTCTGGGGCCAACGTCCTGACTTTC,CASSRAEVSGANVLTF
TRBJ2-1,TRBV10-3,many,11,NA,TGTGCCATCAGTGGCCTCAATGAGCAGTTCTTC,CAISGLNEQFF
TRBJ2-5,TRBV5-1,many,13,NA,TGCGCCAGCAGCCGGGACGTAGAAGAGACCCAGTACTTC,CASSRDVEETQYF
TRBJ1-2,TRBV3-1,many,11,NA,TGTGCCAGCAGCGACAGCTATGGCTACACCTTC,CASSDSYGYTF
TRBJ2-2,TRBV10-3,many,14,NA,TGTGCCATCAGTGAGCCCCGGGGGACCGGGGAGCTGTTTTTT,CAISEPRGTGELFF
TRBJ2-3,TRBV9,many,14,NA,TGTGCCAGCAGCCTCTCCGGGGCCGAAAATACGCAGTATTTT,CASSLSGAENTQYF
TRBJ1-6,TRBV7-2,NA,14,NA,TGTGCCAGCAGCTATTTAGGGCGAGGATCACCCCTCCACTTT,CASSYLGRGSPLHF
TRBJ2-7,TRBV23-1,many,15,NA,TGCGCCAGCAGTCAATCGTTCCAGGGTGTCTACGAGCAGTACTTC,CASSQSFQGVYEQYF
TRBJ1-1,TRBV2,many,13,TRBD1,TGTGCCAGCAGGAGGGACAGGAACACTGAAGCTTTCTTT,CASRRDRNTEAFF
TRBJ2-1,TRBV5-1,many,15,NA,TGCGCCAGCAGCTACCTAGCGAGGACGGACAATGAGCAGTTCTTC,CASSYLARTDNEQFF
TRBJ2-5,TRBV12-3/TRBV12-4,many,15,TRBD2,TGTGCCAGCAGCCGCACTAGCGTAGGTCTAGAGACCCAGTACTTC,CASSRTSVGLETQYF
TRBJ2-2,TRBV6-1,many,16,TRBD2,TGTGCCAGCAGATCCGCCGGGACTAGCTACACCGGGGAGCTGTTTTTT,CASRSAGTSYTGELFF
TRBJ2-6,TRBV19,many,14,TRBD1,TGTGCCGGGGGACAGGGTGATGGGGCCAACGTCCTGACTTTC,CAGGQGDGANVLTF
TRBJ1-2,TRBV12-3/TRBV12-4,many,15,NA,TGTGCCAGCAGTTTAGGGGGGGGCGTAGACTATGGCTACACCTTC,CASSLGGGVDYGYTF
TRBJ1-1,TRBV29-1,NA,15,NA,TGCAGCGTTGAAGGGAGGCAGGGTCTGGCCACTGAAGCTTTCTTT,CSVEGRQGLATEAFF
TRBJ2-1,TRBV5-1,many,15,TRBD2,TGCGCCAGCAGCTCTTTAGCGGGGGCATACAATGAGCAGTTCTTC,CASSSLAGAYNEQFF